This entry concerns a single TCR beta chain. Its target is not known. The CDR3 loop spans 11 amino acids. The V gene's germline CDR1 is SGHDT and CDR2 YYEEEE. V was cut by 3 bases and J by 5 bases, with 5 bases left in between. The authors produced TCR alpha and TCR beta cDNA libraries with sample barcodes and UMIs by 5'RACE using constant-segment primers. TCRdb re-analysed the 5' RACE reads in MiXCR, keeping a single row per CDR3 protein. This table holds some 450,000 distinct CDR3 sequences, about 20% found once. These data come from a study of T-cell memory formation after mild COVID-19. Overall study: TCR clusters mostly belonged to single donors. The study, taken as a whole, reports: SARS-CoV-2 specificity was not confirmed for second-wave clones peaking on day 37.

The V gene is TRBV5-6, the J gene TRBJ1-1; the D is unclear. The sequenced sample consisted of PBMCs or a T cell subset sorted from them (not recorded which). This TCR came from a man between 18 and 35 years old who had mild COVID-19 (a few samples of this study predate the infection). Cell type and time point are not known. CDR3 sequence reads: CASSWETEAFF. The CDR3 bases are TGTGCCAGCAGCTGGGAAACTGAAGCTTTCTTT.